The present TCR beta chain was sequenced within a study of shared clonotypes between healthy human individuals. This clone turned up a few times. Its antigen remains unknown. Study-wide findings and caveats: Generation probabilities were higher for clonotypes shared across all four sorted-subset donors than for unshared ones.

In germline, CDR1 is GTSNPN, CDR2 SVGIG (reference sequence). V was shortened by 4 bases and J by 8 bases, with 17 bases between the two germline ends. The CDR3 has 13 amino acids. Assay runs were performed at deep level. The assay was immunoSEQ multiplex PCR, and TCRdb's table has in-frame clones only and misses some. This sample has fewer than 2.5 million clones, with more than 85% found just once. From CD4+ cells came CD45RA+ naive and CD45RA-negative memory subsets. The sequenced sample was naive CD4+ T cells from PBMCs. The subset: CD45RA+ positively selected. The rearrangement links TRBV30 to TRBJ1-2, with D tentatively TRBD1 (5 bases). This clonotype originated in a man aged 18-30 years in good health. Some clones in this sample may be carry-over from other donors' samples. The CDR3 loop reads CAWTSGGARGYTF. In DNA form, the CDR3 reads TGTGCCTGGACCAGTGGCGGGGCCCGGGGCTACACCTTC. The whole variable domain, remainder taken from reference TRBV30 and TRBJ1-2, is SQTIHQWPATLVQPVGSPLSLECTVEGTSNPNLYWYRQAAGRGLQLLFYSVGIGQISSEVPQNLSASRPQDRQFILSSKKLLLSDSGFYLCAWTSGGARGYTFGSGTRLTVV.